This TCR beta chain emerged from a study of cytomegalovirus exposure and HLA in healthy donors. Study-wide results and caveats: Across all donors, roughly uniform sequencing depth was an assumption of the presence/absence analyses. Among TCR sequences, most were rare, though some public TCRs appeared in many donors.

As regards this clone: Its specificity is not known.

Researchers ran the PCR with 60 Vbeta and 13 Jbeta primers. Generated by immunoSEQ multiplex PCR, the TCRdb table keeps only in-frame clones and is missing some. Seen here are roughly 100,000 clones, 76% observed once, and the top ten hold around 5%. Per the germline V gene, CDR1 is SGDLS and CDR2 is YYNGEE. V lost 3 bases, J lost 8 bases, and 8 bases lay in between. This CDR3 comprises 11 residues. The J gene is TRBJ1-2, the V gene TRBV9; D is ambiguous. The receptor was derived from a woman in her late teens or twenties in good health and CMV-seropositive. Sequencing was carried out using PBMCs. The CDR3 reads CASSAGSGYTF. The CDR3 DNA follows: TGTGCCAGCAGCGCCGGGTCGGGCTACACCTTC.